These 11 T cell receptor beta chains were sequenced from one sample in a study of T cell repertoires in cytomegalovirus infection. TCRdb analysed the reads with MiXCR anew, one entry per CDR3 protein. The sample has about 600,000 distinct CDR3 sequences, 20% to 25% seen once. Sequencing used CD8+ T cells from PBMCs. The origin of the receptors is a human donor in good health (CMV status not recorded). Some clones in this sample may be carry-over from other donors' samples.

The chain links TRBV6-5 to TRBJ1-4; D unresolved. From germline, CDR1 is MNHEY and CDR2 SVGAGI. V was pared by 7 bases and J by 7 bases, with 13 bases between. This CDR3 comprises 13 residues. The CDR3 is CASTLLVGEKLFF. As DNA, the CDR3 is TGTGCCAGCACCCTCCTAGTCGGTGAAAAACTGTTTTTT.

CDR3 bases: TGCAGTGCAAATAGCGGGGGTTACTACAATGAGCAGTTCTTC. Protein sequence: CSANSGGYYNEQFF. The gene calls are TRBV20-1 and TRBJ2-1, with 9 bases that match TRBD2. Germline CDR1 DFQATT, CDR2 SNEGSKA (reference sequence). After removal of 6 bases from V and 3 bases from J, the junction contained 6 bases not matched to a gene. This CDR3 is built from 14 residues.

This sequence joins TRBV20-1 and TRBJ1-2; 8 nucleotides align to TRBD1. Germline-derived CDR1 and CDR2 are DFQATT and SNEGSKA (reference sequence). The CDR3 length is 13 residues. The V segment lost 4 bases and the J segment 8 bases; nucleotides outside the gene matches: 9. DNA for the CDR3: TGCAGTGCTACTGACAGGGGCGGTCGAGGCTACACCTTC. The encoded protein is CSATDRGGRGYTF.

This clonotype was observed a few times. J is TRBJ1-2 and V is TRBV5-4; 7 bases fit TRBD1. Germline V gene sequence: CDR1 SGHNT, CDR2 YYREEE (reference sequence). The CDR3 extends over 13 amino acids. Unmatched junction bases numbered 5, after V lost 5 bases and J lost 4 bases. The CDR3 here is CASSIQGSYGYTF. Written as DNA, the CDR3 is TGTGCCAGCAGTATACAGGGGTCCTATGGCTACACCTTC.

This clonotype was found a few times. The rearrangement joins TRBV5-1 to TRBJ2-3, with 8 bases matching TRBD1. CDR1 and CDR2 from the germline V gene are SGHRS and YFSETQ. CDR3 length equals 18 residues. V dropped 0 bases and J dropped 4; count of bases not matched to a gene: 13. The DNA of the CDR3 is TGCGCCAGCAGCTTGGGACCGGGACAGGAATATCTGGCAGATACGCAGTATTTT. This encodes CASSLGPGQEYLADTQYF.

This clonotype showed up just a few times. The chain is built from TRBV23-1 and TRBJ2-5; tentative D call: TRBD1 (5 bases). TRBV23-1 is an open reading frame whose function is uncertain. The CDR3 spans 12 residues. Trimming took off 8 bases at V and 12 bases at J, with 19 bases between the two ends. The CDR3: CASRSCLQGEYF. The CDR3 bases are TGCGCCAGCCGATCCTGTTTGCAGGGCGAGTACTTC.

The chain combines TRBV28 with TRBJ1-4; maybe TRBD1 (5 bases). Germline CDR1 is MDHEN and CDR2 is SYDVKM. Trimming removed 5 bases at V and 0 bases at J, with 13 bases between. The CDR3 runs to 16 residues. This chain's CDR3 is CASSPRAQATNEKLFF. The CDR3 bases are TGTGCCAGCAGTCCTCGGGCACAGGCAACTAATGAAAAACTGTTTTTT.

This clonotype showed up just a few times. V and J are TRBV14 and TRBJ2-5, with D perhaps assigned TRBD1 or TRBD2 (6 bases each). The ends were cut back, 3 bases at V and 5 bases at J, with 13 bases in the middle. The CDR3 has 14 amino acids. CDR1 is SGHDN, CDR2 FVKESK, per germline. The CDR3 DNA reads as TGTGCCAGCAGCCATCCGGGGGCGAGGGAGACCCAGTACTTC. Amino acid sequence: CASSHPGARETQYF. The entire variable domain, with the rest obtained from reference TRBV14 and TRBJ2-5, is as follows: EAGVTQFPSHSVIEKGQTVTLRCDPISGHDNLYWYRRVMGKEIKFLLHFVKESKQDESGMPNNRFLAERTGGTYSTLKVQPAELEDSGVYFCASSHPGARETQYFGPGTRLLVL.

The rearrangement uses TRBV6-2 or TRBV6-3 and TRBJ2-1; possible D gene TRBD1, 5 bases. The germline V and J ends were trimmed by 2 bases and 7 bases, with 9 bases remaining between them. The CDR3 totals 13 residues. CDR1 MNHEY and CDR2 SVGEGT come from the germline V gene. CDR3 nucleotides: TGTGCCAGCAGTTACGTGACAGAAAATGAGCAGTTCTTC. Translation gives CASSYVTENEQFF.

Regarding this clonotype: This may come from a read error, since a much larger clone is one base off. The chain has TRBV7-2 and TRBJ2-3; the D gene is possibly TRBD1 (6 bases). V was trimmed by 7 bases and J by 2 bases, leaving 22 bases between them. The length of the CDR3 is 17 residues. CDR1 SGHTA and CDR2 FQGNSA come from the germline V gene. The CDR3 reads CASNSKQGLWTTDTQYF. In nucleotides, the CDR3 is TGTGCCAGCAACTCAAAACAGGGCTTGTGGACCACAGATACGCAGTATTTT.

This clonotype showed up many times. V and J are TRBV6-1 and TRBJ1-1, with a tentative D call TRBD1 (5 bases). V was pared by 11 bases and J by 1 base, with 26 bases between. This CDR3 region has 17 residues. Germline V lookup: CDR1 MNHNS, CDR2 SASEGT. Here the CDR3 reads CAGRDSPTGRQNTEAFF. The CDR3 region has the DNA TGTGCCGGAAGGGACTCTCCTACGGGACGGCAGAACACTGAAGCTTTCTTT.